This TCR beta chain was obtained from a study of blood T cell repertoires in COVID-19. Study at large: Spain, Italy and the United States supplied samples that represented acute and convalescent COVID-19. Nucleic acid was either cDNA or gDNA, and it came from T cells, B-cell-depleted T cells, or PBMCs.

Clones were sequenced by immunoSEQ multiplex PCR, and TCRdb holds only the in-frame ones, with some missing. The sample has approximately 180,000 clones; approximately 85% are singletons. The germline V gene has CDR1 SNHLY and CDR2 FYNNEI. The V end lost 9 bases, the J end lost 1 base, and 6 bases lay between the germline ends. The CDR3 is 11 amino acids. The sequence derives from a man aged 55 to 70 with acute or convalescent COVID-19. The chain combines TRBV2 with TRBJ1-1, with D hard to call. Sequenced input: peripheral blood. The CDR3 DNA sequence: TGTGCCAGTCTCGGGAACACTGAAGCTTTCTTT. Translation gives CASLGNTEAFF.